The 5 T cell receptor beta chains given below trace back to one sample, sequenced in a study of shared clonotypes between healthy human individuals. Assay used: immunoSEQ multiplex PCR; TCRdb lists only in-frame clones, some missing. In the table there are about 2.1 million clones, roughly 95% of which are singletons. Naive CD8 cells, CD45RO-negative and positively selected for CCR7, excluded terminally differentiated effector memory CD45RA+ cells. Sequencing was carried out using naive CD8+ T cells from PBMCs. The source of these receptors is a man between 18 and 35 years old in good health. Some clones in this sample may be carry-over from other donors' samples.

J is TRBJ2-7 and V is TRBV7-9, with 11 nucleotides matching TRBD2. Germline V gene data show CDR1 as SEHNR and CDR2 as FQNEAQ (reference sequence). This CDR3 contains 15 residues. The J segment lost 6 bases and the V segment lost 6 bases, leaving 10 bases of the junction unmatched. CDR3 residues: CASSFSGRALVEQYF. The CDR3 nucleotides read TGTGCCAGCAGTTTTAGCGGGAGGGCCCTGGTCGAGCAGTACTTC.

This chain connects TRBV6-5 to TRBJ2-3, with 9 bases that match TRBD1. Trimming took 9 bases from V and 5 from J; bases not matched to a gene: 12. Germline V gene data show CDR1 as MNHEY and CDR2 as SVGAGI. The CDR3 runs 15 residues. This chain's CDR3 is CASAPTGQGLDTQYF. CDR3 sequence (DNA): TGTGCCAGTGCTCCCACGGGACAGGGCCTAGATACGCAGTATTTT.

The DNA for the CDR3 is TGTGCCACCAGCAGAGAGAGAACGGGACACGATAACTATGGCTACACCTTC. Translating it yields CATSRERTGHDNYGYTF. V and J are TRBV15 and TRBJ1-2; TRBD1 is a possible D gene (6 bases). The germline CDR1 and CDR2 sequences are LNHNV and YYDKDF (reference sequence). Trimming cost V 0 bases and J 1 base, with 15 bases left between them. This CDR3 is 17 amino acids long.

The V call is TRBV27, the J call TRBJ1-1, with TRBD1 matching 10 bases. V lost 6 bases to trimming and J lost 11 bases; unmatched junction nucleotides: 24. Germline CDR1 is MNHEY and CDR2 is SMNVEV (reference sequence). This CDR3 contains 18 residues. CDR3 nucleotides: TGTGCCAGCAGGTTAAGGACCGGGACAGGGGACCCAACAGTCTCGGCTTTCTTT. Translating gives CASRLRTGTGDPTVSAFF.

The chain has TRBV27 and TRBJ2-1; D gene uncertain. The CDR3 is 13 amino acids. Germline V CDR1 and CDR2: MNHEY, SMNVEV (reference sequence). Trimming shortened V by 7 bases and J by 1 base, and 8 bases separated the two germline ends. The CDR3 region is CASIGPSYNEQFF. CDR3 DNA sequence: TGTGCCAGCATCGGACCGTCCTACAATGAGCAGTTCTTC.